This TCR beta chain was captured in a study of blood T cell repertoires in COVID-19 (dated by TCRdb to the early 2020s). Notes on the research overall: Collaborator samples came from the United States, Italy and Spain and covered acute and convalescent phases of COVID-19. Deeply sampled blood TCRbeta repertoires from subjects exposed to, actively infected with, or recovered from COVID-19 were included in the dataset. The sample metadata nearly always contained a de-identified subject ID, COVID-19 status, age in years and sex. The material from the prospective study consisted of cDNA or gDNA derived from T cells, B-cell-depleted T cells, or PBMCs. Where available, HLA class I and class II types were obtained from metadata supplied by the sample provider rather than from assay-based typing. The samples were drawn from the first 160 participants of the ongoing ImmuneRACE study and from under 1,500 subjects provided by 6 global collaborators. A freely available public database, intended as a resource for researchers studying the immune response to SARS-CoV-2, is where the repertoires were released. The research as a whole found: The quantity of clinical and demographic metadata differed by source and by participant and was supplied without curation.

Whole blood was collected in K2EDTA tubes by collaborating institutions according to the institutions' own protocols. Collaborator samples were shipped for TCRbeta analysis as frozen whole blood, isolated PBMCs, or DNA extracted from either sample type. The immunoSEQ Assay, a bias-controlled multiplex PCR, was used to amplify TCRbeta CDR3 regions from genomic DNA. Per the original workflow: Within the assay, amplification of reference gene primers was used to estimate how many nucleated cells each sample contained. To quantify the absolute abundance of each unique TCRbeta CDR3 rearrangement, sequence reads were collapsed and filtered. Productive Simpson clonality was computed per sample as the square root of Simpson's diversity index over productive rearrangements. Not all clones reach the TCRdb copy of this immuneACCESS table, which keeps in-frame sequences only. Checked studies attribute under half of the gap to unresolved V genes and leave the rest unexplained. Clonal size and the V and J genes are those of that table, whereas D and trimming came from the DNA. For this sample the table gives 90,000 to 100,000 clones, of which about four fifths were detected only once. The leading ten clones occupy around 24% of the sample.

Concerning this clone itself: Its antigen is not yet known. No base-level quality is on record; no much larger clone is a single base apart.

The CDR3 spans 15 residues, from the cysteine through the phenylalanine. Only the CDR3 region is kept as DNA, spanning 45 bases read in frame from base 1. The germline V gene provides CDR1 KGHDR and CDR2 SFDVKD. V lost 4 bases and J lost 4 bases, and the count of bases not matched to a germline gene is 4. Sequenced input: peripheral blood. The clonotype was recovered from a man between 65 and 80 years old with acute or convalescent COVID-19. The rearrangement combines TRBV24-1 with TRBJ2-3; 10 central bases correspond to TRBD1. The nucleotide sequence reads TGTGCCACCAGTGACCCTGGACAGGGGGCAGATACGCAGTATTTT. Its protein product is CATSDPGQGADTQYF.